These 21 T cell receptor beta chains were all obtained from the same sample, sequenced in a study of shared clonotypes between healthy human individuals (TCRdb year 2020). Receptors were amplified or captured by the immunoSEQ multiplex PCR assay. Imported from immuneACCESS, the table was reduced by TCRdb to in-frame sequences with V and J called. These copies leave out some clones; in studies compared against another copy, an unresolved V gene accounts for under half, and the cause of the remainder is not known. Within this sample are 2 million to 2.5 million clones, with approximately 95% of them counted one time only. The ten most abundant clones make up more than 0.1% of the sample. Sequenced: naive CD4+ T cells sorted from blood. Explained via the paper, the cell subset or site label denotes: CD45RA+ positively selected. The receptors derive from a man younger than 35 in good health.

This chain uses TRBV18 with TRBJ2-7; D may be TRBD1 or TRBD2 (6 bases each). V was clipped by 6 bases and J by 4 bases, with 19 bases between them. CDR1 and CDR2 (germline): KGHSH, LQKENI. This CDR3 is built from 15 residues. The CDR3 loop reads CASSGGVTGPYEQYF. The CDR3 bases are TGTGCCAGCTCGGGCGGGGTAACAGGGCCTTACGAGCAGTACTTC.

The chain combines TRBV5-4 with TRBJ2-7; 7 bases agree with TRBD1. The length of the CDR3 is 16 residues. In germline, CDR1 is SGHNT, CDR2 YYREEE (reference sequence). After removal of 4 bases from V and 3 bases from J, the junction contained 13 bases not matched to a gene. The CDR3 DNA sequence: TGTGCCAGCAGCCGAACCGGGACAGATGCCCTCTACGAGCAGTACTTC. It specifies CASSRTGTDALYEQYF.

Note on this clone: The sample contains more than one DNA sequence encoding this CDR3. The chain is built from TRBV7-2 and TRBJ2-3, with unresolved D. V gave up 0 bases and J gave up 4 bases, with 5 bases separating them. The CDR3 runs to 13 residues. CDR1 SGHTA and CDR2 FQGNSA come from the germline V gene. The CDR3 loop reads CASSLAWADTQYF. CDR3 sequence (DNA): TGTGCCAGCAGCTTAGCGTGGGCAGATACGCAGTATTTT.

The chain recombines TRBV11-2 with TRBJ2-7; TRBD2 agrees at 10 bases. This CDR3 region has 16 residues. Per the germline V gene, CDR1 is SGHAT and CDR2 is FQNNGV. The ends lost 3 bases at V and 0 bases at J; junction bases unmatched: 5. DNA for the CDR3: TGTGCCAGCAGCTTTTGGACTAGCGGTTTCTCCTACGAGCAGTACTTC. Translating it yields CASSFWTSGFSYEQYF.

This clone was recorded a few times. This specimen includes other DNA sequences encoding the same CDR3. The chain is built from TRBV5-1 and TRBJ2-7; D unclear. CDR1 SGHRS and CDR2 YFSETQ come from the germline V gene. The V and J ends lost 0 bases and 0 bases respectively, with 7 bases between them. The CDR3 covers 14 residues. For the CDR3, the DNA is TGCGCCAGCAGCTTGGAGGGTAGCTCCTACGAGCAGTACTTC. This gives the protein CASSLEGSSYEQYF.

The V gene is TRBV15, the J gene TRBJ2-1, with a tentative D call TRBD2 (6 bases). The CDR3 has 15 residues. The germline V gene has CDR1 LNHNV and CDR2 YYDKDF (reference sequence). The ends were cut back, 1 base at V and 4 bases at J, with 11 bases in the middle. The CDR3 sequence is CATSRGRGSYNEQFF. CDR3 in DNA: TGTGCCACCAGCAGAGGACGGGGGTCTTACAATGAGCAGTTCTTC.

A word on this clone: Other DNA variants within this sample encode the same CDR3. The chain uses TRBV5-1 and TRBJ2-1; TRBD2 agrees at 8 bases. The CDR3 consists of 15 residues. Per the germline V gene, CDR1 is SGHRS and CDR2 is YFSETQ. The V and J ends lost 4 bases and 0 bases, in that order; junction bases with no gene match: 3. This CDR3 reads CASSPGLASYNEQFF. The CDR3 DNA follows: TGCGCCAGCAGCCCCGGACTAGCCTCCTACAATGAGCAGTTCTTC.

The chain is built from TRBV5-1 and TRBJ1-2; 8 bases agree with TRBD1. Trimming took 0 bases from V and 5 from J; bases not matched to a gene: 12. The CDR3 is 17 residues long. Germline V gene lookup returns CDR1 SGHRS and CDR2 YFSETQ. CDR3 bases: TGCGCCAGCAGCTTGGATTTGGGAGCAGGGGGCCCGTATGGCTACACCTTC. Amino acid sequence: CASSLDLGAGGPYGYTF.

The CDR3, as DNA: TGTGCCAGCAGCGCTAGCGGGGACTCCTACGAGCAGTACTTC. Translation: CASSASGDSYEQYF. V is TRBV7-2 and J is TRBJ2-7, with 9 bases that match TRBD2. This CDR3 is 14 amino acids long. V lost 5 bases to trimming and J lost 0 bases; unmatched junction nucleotides: 2. The germline CDR1 and CDR2 sequences are SGHTA and FQGNSA.

This clone was counted between two and nine times. The chain combines TRBV29-1 with TRBJ2-5; TRBD1 might be the D (5 bases). Trimming took 7 bases from V and 2 from J, leaving 11 bases between them. This CDR3 spans 12 amino acids. Germline V CDR1 and CDR2: SQVTM, ANQGSEA. CDR3 sequence (DNA): TGCAGCGGGGCCAGGGTTCAAGAGACCCAGTACTTC. Translation gives CSGARVQETQYF.

This chain joins TRBV4-1 and TRBJ2-7, with 11 bases aligning to TRBD2. The V gene's germline CDR1 is MGHRA and CDR2 YSYEKL. The CDR3 loop spans 18 amino acids. V was pared by 1 base and J by 0 bases, with 8 bases of the junction left unmatched. The CDR3 DNA reads as TGCGCCAGCAGCCAAGGGGGAATACTAGCGGGGGTCTCCTACGAGCAGTACTTC. This codes for CASSQGGILAGVSYEQYF.

The rearrangement uses TRBV19 and TRBJ1-1; the D is unclear. V gave up 6 bases and J gave up 0 bases, with 5 bases separating them. This CDR3 region has 12 residues. The germline V gene encodes CDR1 LNHDA and CDR2 SQIVND (reference sequence). The CDR3 DNA sequence: TGTGCCAGTAGGACGATGAACACTGAAGCTTTCTTT. Amino acid sequence: CASRTMNTEAFF.

This rearrangement joins TRBV5-4 to TRBJ2-7, with TRBD1 identical over 8 bases. Per the germline V gene, CDR1 is SGHNT and CDR2 is YYREEE (reference sequence). With V trimmed by 3 bases and J by 4 bases, 9 bases remained unmatched. This CDR3 is 15 amino acids long. The CDR3 is CASSSLQGGLYEQYF. The CDR3 DNA reads TGTGCCAGCAGCTCCCTACAGGGGGGTCTTTACGAGCAGTACTTC.

With regard to this clone: Other DNA sequences in this specimen translate into the identical CDR3. V is TRBV5-1 and J is TRBJ2-3; tentatively, D is TRBD1 (5 bases). Trimming removed 0 bases from V and 1 base from J, with 6 bases in between. CDR1 and CDR2 (germline): SGHRS, YFSETQ. This CDR3 comprises 14 residues. The CDR3 loop is CASSLVRGTDTQYF. The CDR3 bases are TGCGCCAGCAGCTTGGTCAGGGGCACAGATACGCAGTATTTT. The full variable domain, rest sourced from reference TRBV5-1 and TRBJ2-3, is KAGVTQTPRYLIKTRGQQVTLSCSPISGHRSVSWYQQTPGQGLQFLFEYFSETQRNKGNFPGRFSGRQFSNSRSEMNVSTLELGDSALYLCASSLVRGTDTQYFGPGTRLTVL.

The genes are TRBV11-2 and TRBJ1-2, with D perhaps TRBD1 (6 bases). The germline V gene has CDR1 SGHAT and CDR2 FQNNGV. CDR3 size: 14 residues. Trimming took off 1 base at V and 4 bases at J, with 10 bases between the two ends. CDR3 sequence (DNA): TGTGCCAGCAGCTTAGCGACAGGAGTCTATGGCTACACCTTC. Residues: CASSLATGVYGYTF.

V and J are TRBV30 and TRBJ2-7; 7 bases are a match to TRBD2. With 7 bases clipped from V and 4 bases from J, the junction kept 13 bases outside the gene matches. Germline values: CDR1 GTSNPN, CDR2 SVGIG (reference sequence). This CDR3 region has 14 residues. The CDR3 region has the DNA TGTGCCTCTGAAGGTCCGGGGAGGGTATACGAGCAGTACTTC. Its protein product is CASEGPGRVYEQYF.

This clone was observed a handful of times. This chain connects TRBV10-3 to TRBJ2-5; D remains ambiguous. The CDR3 sequence is 16 residues long. The V end was cut by 2 bases, the J end by 1 base, with 14 bases between. The germline CDR1 and CDR2 sequences are ENHRY and SYGVKD. CDR3 sequence reads: CAISEAIVIGQETQYF. CDR3 bases: TGTGCCATCAGTGAGGCAATTGTAATAGGCCAAGAGACCCAGTACTTC.

The table lists this clone with a count of one. The chain links TRBV4-1 to TRBJ2-5; possibly TRBD2 for D (5 bases). Germline V gene data show CDR1 as MGHRA and CDR2 as YSYEKL. V lost 0 bases to trimming and J lost 3 bases, with 14 bases between them. This CDR3 spans 16 amino acids. The CDR3 region has the DNA TGCGCCAGCAGCCAAGATTTCGGACTTTCGAAAGAGACCCAGTACTTC. This gives the protein CASSQDFGLSKETQYF.

This clone was counted a single time. This sequence joins TRBV7-9 and TRBJ2-2, with D uncertain. Germline V gene data show CDR1 as SEHNR and CDR2 as FQNEAQ (reference sequence). The CDR3 loop spans 16 amino acids. Trimming stripped 1 base from V and 0 bases from J, with 9 bases between. CDR3 bases: TGTGCCAGCAGCTTAGAAAGGTTTTCGAACACCGGGGAGCTGTTTTTT. Translated: CASSLERFSNTGELFF.

This clone has only one observation. The J gene is TRBJ1-3, the V gene TRBV30; unclear D gene. The CDR3 extends over 13 amino acids. Per germline, CDR1 GTSNPN and CDR2 SVGIG (reference sequence). The V end lost 3 bases, the J end lost 0 bases, and 6 bases lay between the germline ends. In nucleotides, the CDR3 is TGTGCCTGGAGCGGCATCTCTGGAAACACCATATATTTT. Translating gives CAWSGISGNTIYF.

The chain employs TRBV28 and TRBJ1-6, with 7 bases fitting TRBD1. This CDR3 is 14 amino acids long. Trimming cost V 6 bases and J 14 bases; bases outside gene matches: 13. Germline-derived CDR1 and CDR2 are MDHEN and SYDVKM. CDR3 protein: CASRPGTAGITLHF. CDR3 DNA: TGTGCCAGCAGACCCGGGACAGCAGGGATAACCCTCCACTTT.